A selection of T cell receptor beta chains follows, all from one sample in a study of beta chain features in type 1 diabetes. TCRdb keeps only in-frame clones here, not all; method: immunoSEQ multiplex PCR. Among 150,000 to 200,000 clones listed, roughly 60% were seen once. The sequencing input was naive CD4+ T cells from blood. The receptor source for this set is a man under 40 with type 1 diabetes. CDR3s include the opening cysteine and the closing phenylalanine or tryptophan. A D gene is named only where the DNA matches it firmly. Expanded clones are given a class, and other clones once, few, many or no size at all.

d_gene	abundance	v_gene	j_gene	CDR3aa	CDR3nt
-	-	TRBV4-3	TRBJ2-3	CASSPWGAGKTDTQYF	TGCGCCAGCAGCCCCTGGGGGGCAGGGAAGACAGATACGCAGTATTTT
-	-	TRBV4-3	TRBJ2-5	CASSQDIGGRLTQYF	TGCGCCAGCAGCCAAGATATCGGAGGGAGGTTGACCCAGTACTTC
TRBD1	-	TRBV9	TRBJ2-1	CASSVGDRLGNEQFF	TGTGCCAGCAGCGTTGGGGACAGGTTGGGCAATGAGCAGTTCTTC
-	-	TRBV4-1	TRBJ2-3	CASSPGGYTDTQYF	TGCGCCAGCAGCCCCGGAGGGTACACAGATACGCAGTATTTT
-	-	TRBV30	TRBJ2-7	CAWSVSGQTKLQF	TGTGCCTGGAGTGTAAGCGGACAGACAAAATTACAATTC
-	few	TRBV7-2	TRBJ2-7	CASSLGTHSYEQYF	TGTGCCAGCAGCTTGGGTACACACTCCTACGAGCAGTACTTC
-	-	TRBV5-6	TRBJ2-7	CASSLRSIISSYEQYF	TGTGCCAGCAGCCTACGATCAATAATATCCTCCTACGAGCAGTACTTC
-	few	TRBV7-9	TRBJ2-3	CASSTAGATDISTDTQYF	TGTGCCAGCAGCACCGCAGGGGCCACCGACATTAGCACAGATACGCAGTATTTT
-	-	TRBV29-1	TRBJ1-2	CSVELAFYGYTF	TGCAGCGTTGAACTGGCATTTTATGGCTACACCTTC
-	few	TRBV30	TRBJ2-3	CAWRGSTDTQYF	TGTGCCTGGAGGGGTTCCACAGATACGCAGTATTTT
-	-	TRBV4-3	TRBJ2-3	CASSQDLGSSTDTQYF	TGCGCCAGCAGCCAAGATCTCGGGAGTAGCACAGATACGCAGTATTTT
TRBD2	-	TRBV28	TRBJ2-5	CASRSLSGGRRETQYF	TGTGCCAGCAGATCGCTTAGCGGGGGGCGCAGAGAGACCCAGTACTTC
-	-	TRBV21-1	TRBJ2-7	CASSKVEGSYEQYF	TGTGCCAGCAGCAAAGTTGAGGGTTCCTACGAGCAGTACTTC
TRBD1	-	TRBV29-1	TRBJ2-7	CSVERQGRPYEQYF	TGCAGCGTGGAGCGACAGGGACGTCCCTACGAGCAGTACTTC
-	-	TRBV4-1	TRBJ2-1	CASSQGLLRGRGSYEQFF	TGCGCCAGCAGCCAAGGGTTGCTGAGAGGGAGGGGGTCGTATGAGCAGTTCTTC
-	few	TRBV4-1	TRBJ2-1	CASSRPDRNGNEQFF	TGCGCCAGCAGCCGACCCGACCGCAACGGCAATGAGCAGTTCTTC
TRBD2	once	TRBV6-6	TRBJ2-1	CASSLAGGFYNEQFF	TGTGCCAGCAGTCTAGCGGGGGGTTTCTACAATGAGCAGTTCTTC
-	-	TRBV23-1	TRBJ1-2	CASSQCHGSDYGYTF	TGCGCCAGCAGTCAATGTCACGGCTCTGACTATGGCTACACCTTC
-	-	TRBV29-1	TRBJ2-1	CSVEGTVSYNEQFF	TGCAGCGTTGAAGGGACAGTCTCCTACAATGAGCAGTTCTTC